This is a list of T cell receptor beta chains from one sample in a study of CD8 T cells in ankylosing spondylitis. TCRdb analysed the 5' RACE reads with MiXCR anew, one entry per CDR3 protein. The data hold a few hundred thousand distinct CDR3 sequences, with 9.5% to 15% observed a single time. The source material was blood, either unsorted or a sorted T cell fraction (not recorded which). These receptors came from a male donor with ankylosing spondylitis. The CDR3 runs from the conserved cysteine through the conserved F or W. D genes are given only for firm matches. Clone size is stated in some rows and not others, as once, few, many or a class when expanded.

cdr3_aa cdr3_nt j_call d_call clone_size v_call
CASSETGTGNYGYTF TGTGCCAGCAGTGAAACCGGGACAGGGAACTATGGCTACACCTTC TRBJ1-2 TRBD1 - TRBV2
CASSSPTLGTEAFF TGCGCCAGCAGCTCACCCACGCTCGGGACTGAAGCTTTCTTT TRBJ1-1 - few TRBV5-1
CASSLGVQVYNSPLHF TGTGCCAGCAGCTTAGGGGTCCAGGTGTATAATTCACCCCTCCACTTT TRBJ1-6 - - TRBV7-2
CSVRGLAGQFF TGCAGCGTGAGGGGACTAGCGGGACAGTTCTTC TRBJ2-1 TRBD2 many TRBV29-1
CASSLQATGGTEAFF TGCGCCAGCAGCTTGCAGGCGACAGGGGGAACTGAAGCTTTCTTT TRBJ1-1 TRBD1 few TRBV5-1
CASSLLAGGHNEQFF TGTGCCAGCAGCCTACTAGCGGGGGGACACAATGAGCAGTTCTTC TRBJ2-1 TRBD2 many TRBV6-4
CSAMRVNYGYTF TGCAGTGCTATGAGGGTTAACTATGGCTACACCTTC TRBJ1-2 - few TRBV20-1
CASSLAGQGQFNEQFF TGTGCCAGCAGCTTGGCGGGACAGGGACAATTCAATGAGCAGTTCTTC TRBJ2-1 TRBD1 - TRBV5-6
CAISGASGSSYNEQFF TGTGCCATCAGTGGGGCTAGCGGGAGTTCCTACAATGAGCAGTTCTTC TRBJ2-1 TRBD2 - TRBV10-3
CATRARGQDTQYF TGTGCCACCAGGGCTAGGGGCCAAGATACGCAGTATTTT TRBJ2-3 - few TRBV24-1
CASTPWQEYNEQFF TGTGCCAGCACCCCCTGGCAGGAGTACAATGAGCAGTTCTTC TRBJ2-1 - few TRBV6-2/TRBV6-3
CSAARDRNTEAFF TGCAGTGCCGCCCGGGACAGGAACACTGAAGCTTTCTTT TRBJ1-1 TRBD1 - TRBV20-1
CATTTDKGNEQFF TGTGCCACAACCACGGACAAAGGAAATGAGCAGTTCTTC TRBJ2-1 - many TRBV24-1
CASSFYRGGTSYNEQFF TGTGCCAGCAGCTTTTATAGGGGAGGTACCTCCTACAATGAGCAGTTCTTC TRBJ2-1 - many TRBV11-2
CASSQLVLGNEQFF TGTGCCAGCAGCCAACTAGTGCTGGGGAATGAGCAGTTCTTC TRBJ2-1 - - TRBV11-3
CASSLSAGSGTNEKLFF TGTGCCAGCAGCCTCTCCGCCGGGTCGGGGACTAATGAAAAACTGTTTTTT TRBJ1-4 - few TRBV6-1